This T cell receptor beta chain is drawn from a study of CD8+ T cells in alopecia areata. Trimming took off 1 base at V and 8 bases at J, with 0 bases between the two ends. The CDR3 is made up of 10 amino acids. CDR1 and CDR2 (germline): SGHTA, FQGTGA. This clone was seen once. Treatment described: oral pan-JAK inhibitor, 5-10 mg twice daily. The investigators collected lesional scalp punch biopsies and peripheral blood from alopecia areata patients. A FACSAria was used to sort CD4+ and CD8+ T cells. These cells came from PBMCs. Isolated RNA was reverse transcribed into cDNA used as the sequencing template. The protocol was immunoSEQ multiplex PCR, while the TCRdb copy is restricted to in-frame clones and leaves out a portion. The sample yields about 160,000 clones, 65% seen once.

The rearrangement links TRBV7-3 to TRBJ2-4; no definite D call. The TCR comes from a human donor with alopecia areata. The sample here was CD4+ T cells sorted from blood, taken at week 4, from a patient treated with tofacitinib. The CDR3 reads CASSLNIQYF. The CDR3 DNA follows: TGTGCCAGCAGCTTAAACATTCAGTACTTC.